One and the same sample provided the 13 T cell receptor beta chains below, sequenced in a study of sequential checkpoint blockade in melanoma. TCRdb's table, derived via immunoSEQ multiplex PCR, lists solely in-frame clones and lacks some. Of 15,000 to 20,000 clones listed, 85% to 95% are singletons. Treatment reported: randomized to nivolumab then ipilimumab (arm A) or the reverse (arm B). The sample in question was CD8+ T cells sorted from blood (inferred from file names), obtained from a patient given nivolumab and ipilimumab in sequence. These receptors all come from a human donor with melanoma.

CDR3 sequence (DNA): TGTGCCAGCAGTTTATCGTTCGGGTTCACCTACGAGCAGTACTTC. Residues: CASSLSFGFTYEQYF. The V call is TRBV27, the J call TRBJ2-7; D uncertain. CDR1 and CDR2 (germline): MNHEY, SMNVEV (reference sequence). The CDR3 is made up of 15 amino acids. V was clipped by 0 bases and J by 2 bases, with 11 bases between them.

The chain uses TRBV19 and TRBJ1-2; TRBD1 agrees at 7 bases. The CDR3 is made up of 12 amino acids. From germline, CDR1 is LNHDA and CDR2 SQIVND (reference sequence). V lost 5 bases, J lost 8 bases, and 5 bases stayed unmatched. The CDR3: CASSPGTAGYTF. CDR3 nucleotides: TGTGCCAGTAGTCCCGGGACAGCCGGCTACACCTTC.

For this clone: Other DNA sequences in the same sample also yield this CDR3. The V call is TRBV27, the J call TRBJ1-5; D is possibly TRBD1 (6 bases). Trimming left V 3 bases short and J 3 bases short, with 9 bases between. This CDR3 contains 14 residues. Germline assignment: CDR1 MNHEY and CDR2 SMNVEV (reference sequence). Here the CDR3 reads CASSLSGVNQPQHF. As DNA, the CDR3 is TGTGCCAGCAGTTTGTCAGGGGTCAATCAGCCCCAGCATTTT.

CDR3: CASSLGQKYEQYV. For the CDR3, the DNA is TGCGCCAGCAGCCTGGGACAGAAATACGAGCAGTACGTC. The chain recombines TRBV4-1 with TRBJ2-7, with 7 bases lining up with TRBD1. The germline gives CDR1 MGHRA, CDR2 YSYEKL. The CDR3 consists of 13 residues. After removal of 4 bases from V and 4 bases from J, the junction contained 4 bases not matched to a gene.

On this clone: The CDR3 does not end in the conserved phenylalanine or tryptophan, so this is likely a read error. This chain joins TRBV30 and TRBJ1-2; the D gene is possibly TRBD1 (6 bases). The CDR3 sequence is 18 residues long. Looked up from germline, CDR1 is GTSNPN and CDR2 is SVGIG (reference sequence). Trimming left V 0 bases short and J 4 bases short, with 24 bases between. The CDR3: CAWSVLWQGNLWGYGYTS. CDR3 nucleotide sequence: TGTGCCTGGAGTGTTTTGTGGCAGGGGAATCTCTGGGGCTATGGCTACACCTCC.

A single count supports this clone. The chain carries TRBV11-1 and TRBJ2-7; D unclear. The CDR3 is made up of 13 amino acids. CDR1 and CDR2 from the germline V gene are SGHAT and FQDESV (reference sequence). V was cut by 2 bases and J by 4 bases, with 9 bases left in between. Written as DNA, the CDR3 is TGTGCCAGCAGCTTACCCGACTCATACGAGCAGTACTTC. As protein: CASSLPDSYEQYF.

The gene calls are TRBV4-3 and TRBJ1-4; TRBD1 might be the D (5 bases). The CDR3 totals 17 residues. Trimming left V 0 bases short and J 8 bases short, with 19 bases between. Germline CDR1 LGHNA, CDR2 YSLEER. The chain's CDR3 is CASSQDLILREGEKLFF. The CDR3 bases are TGCGCCAGCAGCCAAGATCTAATCCTTAGGGAGGGGGAAAAACTGTTTTTT.

The rearrangement uses TRBV2 and TRBJ1-1; 7 positions match TRBD1. CDR3 length: 16 amino acids. The V and J ends lost 6 bases and 4 bases, in that order; junction bases with no gene match: 14. Per the germline V gene, CDR1 is SNHLY and CDR2 is FYNNEI. CDR3 in DNA: TGTGCCAGCAGGGATACGAGGGGGCGCAGTCCCACTGAAGCTTTCTTT. This encodes CASRDTRGRSPTEAFF.

The chain has TRBV28 and TRBJ1-2; 8 bases are a match to TRBD1. Looked up from germline, CDR1 is MDHEN and CDR2 is SYDVKM. V shed 1 base, J shed 8 bases, and the junction held 3 bases outside the gene matches. The CDR3 runs to 13 residues. The CDR3 nucleotides are TGTGCCAGCAGTTTATTCAGGGGGCAAGGCTACACCTTC. It codes for CASSLFRGQGYTF.

The chain uses TRBV29-1 and TRBJ1-1; D gene unclear. The CDR3 totals 12 residues. V was trimmed by 0 bases and J by 6 bases, leaving 8 bases between them. Germline V gene sequence: CDR1 SQVTM, CDR2 ANQGSEA. CDR3 DNA sequence: TGCAGCGTTGAAGAGGGGAGTCCTGAAGCTTTCTTT. It is translated as CSVEEGSPEAFF.

The chain employs TRBV19 and TRBJ1-2; D is undetermined. With 5 bases removed from V and 5 bases from J, the gap between germline ends came to 9 bases. Germline loops: CDR1 LNHDA, CDR2 SQIVND (reference sequence). The CDR3 is made up of 12 amino acids. CDR3 bases: TGTGCCAGTAGTCCCAGTCCGTATGGCTACACCTTC. Its protein product is CASSPSPYGYTF.

The CDR3 DNA follows: TGTGCCAGCAGCCAAGAGCTGGGGGGGAACACTGAAGCTTTCTTT. Translating gives CASSQELGGNTEAFF. The gene calls are TRBV4-2 and TRBJ1-1; possible D gene TRBD1, 5 bases. V was trimmed by 0 bases and J by 1 base, leaving 9 bases between them. Germline V lookup: CDR1 LGHNA, CDR2 YNFKEQ. This CDR3 spans 15 amino acids.

This clone was counted a single time. This chain connects TRBV2 to TRBJ1-2, with 8 bases matching TRBD1. Germline values: CDR1 SNHLY, CDR2 FYNNEI. CDR3 length equals 12 residues. V trimming: 6 bases; J trimming: 6 bases; junction bases outside the gene matches: 3. Here the CDR3 reads CASRKTGDGYTF. The CDR3 region has the DNA TGTGCCAGCAGGAAGACAGGGGATGGCTACACCTTC.